The 26 T cell receptor beta chains below were found in one sample sequenced in a study of cytomegalovirus exposure and HLA in healthy donors. Clones were sequenced by immunoSEQ multiplex PCR, and TCRdb holds only the in-frame ones, with some missing. The sample has 95,000 to 150,000 clones; about 94% are singletons. The specimen sequenced was PBMCs. These receptors were collected from a young woman in good health and CMV-seronegative.

The chain uses TRBV4-2 and TRBJ2-7; D remains unclear. This CDR3 is 14 amino acids long. Trimming pared 4 bases from V and 3 bases from J, leaving 13 bases between. The V gene's germline CDR1 is LGHNA and CDR2 YNFKEQ. The CDR3 reads CASSPELGYYEQYF. CDR3 bases: TGTGCCAGCAGCCCGGAGCTGGGTTACTACGAGCAGTACTTC.

The V call is TRBV5-1, the J call TRBJ1-1, with a tentative D call TRBD1 (6 bases). The germline V gene has CDR1 SGHRS and CDR2 YFSETQ. This CDR3 comprises 13 residues. V dropped 4 bases and J dropped 4 bases, with 11 bases sitting between them. As DNA, the CDR3 is TGCGCCAGCAGCGGTACAGGGTTCACTGAAGCTTTCTTT. Its translation is CASSGTGFTEAFF.

V is TRBV18 and J is TRBJ1-1; D gene unclear. Germline CDR1 reads KGHSH; CDR2 reads LQKENI. The CDR3 extends over 14 amino acids. The V and J ends lost 3 bases and 2 bases respectively, with 10 bases between them. The CDR3 sequence: CASSPNRHNTEAFF. The CDR3, as DNA: TGTGCCAGCTCACCCAATAGACATAACACTGAAGCTTTCTTT.

The chain combines TRBV2 with TRBJ1-1; no clear D. The CDR3 runs 15 residues. V was trimmed by 0 bases and J by 7 bases, leaving 15 bases between them. The germline V gene encodes CDR1 SNHLY and CDR2 FYNNEI. Here the CDR3 reads CASSEAWRDAYEAFF. CDR3 bases: TGTGCCAGCAGTGAAGCGTGGAGGGATGCCTATGAAGCTTTCTTT.

The chain has TRBV5-6 and TRBJ2-3; 10 bases align to TRBD2. CDR1 is SGHDT and CDR2 is YYEEEE in the germline V gene. The CDR3 sequence is 16 residues long. With V trimmed by 1 base and J by 2 bases, 4 bases remained unmatched. CDR3 protein: CASSLISGGATDTQYF. In DNA form, the CDR3 reads TGTGCCAGCAGCTTGATCAGCGGGGGGGCCACAGATACGCAGTATTTT.

The chain links TRBV2 to TRBJ1-1; no reliable D call. Germline loops: CDR1 SNHLY, CDR2 FYNNEI. This CDR3 has 13 amino acids. With 3 bases removed from V and 0 bases from J, the gap between germline ends came to 5 bases. DNA of the CDR3: TGTGCCAGCAGTGACACAGTGAACACTGAAGCTTTCTTT. Amino acids: CASSDTVNTEAFF.

This chain uses TRBV29-1 with TRBJ2-3; D is uncertain. Trimming left V 8 bases short and J 0 bases short, with 15 bases between. Germline V gene lookup returns CDR1 SQVTM and CDR2 ANQGSEA. The CDR3 sequence is 14 residues long. CDR3 sequence: CSFEATTSTDTQYF. The CDR3 DNA follows: TGCAGCTTCGAAGCTACCACTAGCACAGATACGCAGTATTTT.

The chain uses TRBV6-6 and TRBJ1-1; no clear D gene. Trimming left V 6 bases short and J 0 bases short, with 11 bases between. The CDR3 has 14 residues. Germline V gene data show CDR1 as MNHNY and CDR2 as SVGAGI (reference sequence). Written as DNA, the CDR3 is TGTGCCAGCAGGTCCCCCGGGGTGAACACTGAAGCTTTCTTT. Amino acid sequence: CASRSPGVNTEAFF.

The rearrangement links TRBV27 to TRBJ2-7; perhaps TRBD1 as D (5 bases). Per germline, CDR1 MNHEY and CDR2 SMNVEV (reference sequence). This CDR3 has 14 amino acids. V was shortened by 3 bases and J by 3 bases, with 12 bases between the two germline ends. CDR3 bases: TGTGCCAGCAGTTTCACCGCCAGGGACTACGAGCAGTACTTC. This sequence encodes CASSFTARDYEQYF.

J is TRBJ2-1 and V is TRBV6-5; D may be TRBD1 (6 bases). The germline V gene encodes CDR1 MNHEY and CDR2 SVGAGI. This CDR3 has 13 amino acids. The V end was cut by 8 bases, the J end by 7 bases, with 15 bases between. This CDR3 reads CASSSGQINEQFF. The CDR3, as DNA: TGTGCCAGCTCTTCGGGACAAATTAATGAGCAGTTCTTC.

The rearrangement links TRBV7-2 to TRBJ2-1; D perhaps matches TRBD2 (6 bases). This CDR3 region has 16 residues. V was trimmed by 5 bases and J by 0 bases, leaving 14 bases between them. Germline values: CDR1 SGHTA, CDR2 FQGNSA. The chain's CDR3 is CASSPQAGSSYNEQFF. CDR3 sequence (DNA): TGTGCCAGCAGCCCCCAGGCGGGAAGCTCCTACAATGAGCAGTTCTTC.

This rearrangement joins TRBV6-1 to TRBJ1-1; D gene ambiguous. Trimming left V 4 bases short and J 8 bases short, with 5 bases between. Germline CDR1 reads MNHNS; CDR2 reads SASEGT. The CDR3 has 10 residues. The CDR3 spells CASSAEEAFF. For the CDR3, the DNA is TGTGCCAGCAGTGCTGAGGAAGCTTTCTTT.

This CDR3 is CASSLVAGAASEQYF. For the CDR3, the DNA is TGTGCCAGCAGCTTAGTTGCGGGAGCCGCTAGCGAGCAGTACTTC. The chain links TRBV11-2 to TRBJ2-7, with 7 bases lining up with TRBD2. This CDR3 contains 15 residues. The trim removed 1 base at V and 6 bases at J, leaving 9 bases unmatched. Germline values: CDR1 SGHAT, CDR2 FQNNGV.

The chain is built from TRBV6-1 and TRBJ2-1; D unclear. Germline CDR1 is MNHNS and CDR2 is SASEGT. With 2 bases removed from V and 7 bases from J, the gap between germline ends came to 9 bases. The CDR3 totals 13 residues. DNA of the CDR3: TGTGCCAGCAGTGAAACAACAGATAATGAGCAGTTCTTC. The encoded protein is CASSETTDNEQFF.

This clone was counted a single time. This rearrangement joins TRBV2 to TRBJ2-3; 13 bases fit TRBD2. Germline values: CDR1 SNHLY, CDR2 FYNNEI. V shed 9 bases, J shed 6 bases, and the junction held 3 bases outside the gene matches. This CDR3 comprises 13 residues. In nucleotides, the CDR3 is TGTGCCAGAAGGACTAGCGGGAGCGATACGCAGTATTTT. Its protein is CARRTSGSDTQYF.

The chain links TRBV7-6 to TRBJ1-3; D is unresolved. Germline CDR1 and CDR2: SGHVS and FNYEAQ. The CDR3 contains 14 residues. V was shortened by 0 bases and J by 0 bases, with 3 bases between the two germline ends. The CDR3, as DNA: TGTGCCAGCAGCTTAGCCCTCTCTGGAAACACCATATATTTT. Amino acids: CASSLALSGNTIYF. Full variable domain (rest looked up from reference TRBV7-6 and TRBJ1-3): GAGVSQSPRYKVTKRGQDVALRCDPISGHVSLYWYRQALGQGPEFLTYFNYEAQQDKSGLPNDRFSAERPEGSISTLTIQRTEQRDSAMYRCASSLALSGNTIYFGEGSWLTVV.

V is TRBV5-1 and J is TRBJ1-5, with TRBD1 matching 8 bases. The CDR3 covers 15 residues. V lost 0 bases to trimming and J lost 5 bases; unmatched junction nucleotides: 4. Germline CDR1 is SGHRS and CDR2 is YFSETQ. The CDR3 region is CASSLETGGDQPQHF. CDR3 nucleotides: TGCGCCAGCAGCTTGGAAACAGGGGGTGATCAGCCCCAGCATTTT.

The CDR3 protein is CASSQTRDSSYEQYF. The CDR3 nucleotides read TGCGCCAGCAGCCAAACCCGGGACAGCTCCTACGAGCAGTACTTC. The chain uses TRBV4-1 and TRBJ2-7; 7 positions agree with TRBD1. Germline CDR1 and CDR2: MGHRA and YSYEKL. Trimming at V came to 2 bases and at J to 0 bases, leaving 4 bases not matched to a gene. The CDR3 is 15 residues long.

This chain uses TRBV6-6 with TRBJ2-7; D is perhaps TRBD1 (6 bases). V gave up 5 bases and J gave up 3 bases, with 17 bases separating them. The CDR3 has 15 amino acids. CDR1 and CDR2 (germline): MNHNY, SVGAGI (reference sequence). The CDR3 sequence: CASSDRTPDRYEQYF. CDR3 DNA: TGTGCCAGCAGTGACAGGACTCCTGACCGCTACGAGCAGTACTTC.

In regard to this clone: One end of the junction is discordant with germline, which a read error may explain. The V gene is TRBV5-5, the J gene TRBJ2-7, with D possibly being TRBD1 (6 bases). CDR3 size: 11 residues. Germline V lookup: CDR1 SGHKS, CDR2 YYEKEE (reference sequence). The CDR3 loop reads CASSLDGVGTF. The CDR3 DNA reads TGTGCCAGCAGCTTGGATGGAGTGGGGACATTC.

This clone has more than one count but fewer than ten. The chain recombines TRBV27 with TRBJ2-7, with TRBD1 matching over 7 bases. The CDR3 extends over 15 amino acids. With V trimmed by 5 bases and J by 6 bases, 13 bases remained unmatched. The germline V gene encodes CDR1 MNHEY and CDR2 SMNVEV (reference sequence). The CDR3 DNA follows: TGTGCCAGCAGTCCCAGAGGACAGGCCCGAGGCGAGCAGTACTTC. It specifies CASSPRGQARGEQYF.

The CDR3 DNA is TGTGCCAGCAGTTACTTGGCAGGAACTCACAATGAGCAGTTCTTC. This encodes CASSYLAGTHNEQFF. The gene calls are TRBV6-5 and TRBJ2-1; D not resolved. Germline CDR1 reads MNHEY; CDR2 reads SVGAGI. V lost 1 base and J 5 bases, leaving 12 bases between the germline ends. The CDR3 spans 15 residues.

The rearrangement links TRBV6-5 to TRBJ2-1; the match to TRBD2 covers 11 bases. Looked up from germline, CDR1 is MNHEY and CDR2 is SVGAGI. The CDR3 totals 15 residues. V shed 5 bases, J shed 8 bases, and the junction held 8 bases outside the gene matches. CDR3 region: CASSTTSGSLHEQFF. The CDR3 DNA follows: TGTGCCAGCAGTACCACTAGCGGGAGTCTCCATGAGCAGTTCTTC.

The rearrangement joins TRBV4-1 to TRBJ1-5; 7 bases are a match to TRBD1. V lost 7 bases and J lost 1; bases outside the gene matches: 7. The germline gives CDR1 MGHRA, CDR2 YSYEKL. The CDR3 consists of 15 residues. The CDR3 coding sequence is TGCGCCAGCAAAGAGGGGGCGGGGAGCAATCAGCCCCAGCATTTT. It is translated as CASKEGAGSNQPQHF.

This clone was seen a single time. The chain uses TRBV6-5 and TRBJ2-5, with a weak D call TRBD1 (5 bases). The V end lost 7 bases, the J end lost 1 base, and 16 bases lay between the germline ends. The CDR3 spans 15 residues. Per germline, CDR1 MNHEY and CDR2 SVGAGI. This chain's CDR3 is CASTSVGVLQETQYF. The CDR3 nucleotides are TGTGCCAGCACTTCGGTAGGGGTACTCCAAGAGACCCAGTACTTC.

This chain's CDR3 is CASSWGLGRSTDTQYF. CDR3 coding DNA: TGCGCCAGCAGCTGGGGCCTGGGTAGGAGCACAGATACGCAGTATTTT. The chain carries TRBV5-1 and TRBJ2-3; weak D call: TRBD1 (5 bases). The CDR3 extends over 16 amino acids. V gave up 3 bases and J gave up 0 bases, with 14 bases separating them. Germline CDR1 reads SGHRS; CDR2 reads YFSETQ.